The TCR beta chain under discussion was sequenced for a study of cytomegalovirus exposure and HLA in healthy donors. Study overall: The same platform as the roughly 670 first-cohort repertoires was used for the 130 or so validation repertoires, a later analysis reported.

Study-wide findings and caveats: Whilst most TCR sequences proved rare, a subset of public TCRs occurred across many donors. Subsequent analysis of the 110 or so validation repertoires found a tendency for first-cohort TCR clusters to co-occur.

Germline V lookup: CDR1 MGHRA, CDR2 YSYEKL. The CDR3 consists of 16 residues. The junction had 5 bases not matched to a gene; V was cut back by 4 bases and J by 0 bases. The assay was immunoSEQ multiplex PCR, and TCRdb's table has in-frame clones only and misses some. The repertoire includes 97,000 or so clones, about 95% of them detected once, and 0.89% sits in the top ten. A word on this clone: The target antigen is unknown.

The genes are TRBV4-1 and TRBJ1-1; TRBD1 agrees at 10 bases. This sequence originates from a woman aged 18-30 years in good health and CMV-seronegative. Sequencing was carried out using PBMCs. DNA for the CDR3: TGCGCCAGCAGCCTGGGGACAGGGGCTTTGAACACTGAAGCTTTCTTT. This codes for CASSLGTGALNTEAFF.